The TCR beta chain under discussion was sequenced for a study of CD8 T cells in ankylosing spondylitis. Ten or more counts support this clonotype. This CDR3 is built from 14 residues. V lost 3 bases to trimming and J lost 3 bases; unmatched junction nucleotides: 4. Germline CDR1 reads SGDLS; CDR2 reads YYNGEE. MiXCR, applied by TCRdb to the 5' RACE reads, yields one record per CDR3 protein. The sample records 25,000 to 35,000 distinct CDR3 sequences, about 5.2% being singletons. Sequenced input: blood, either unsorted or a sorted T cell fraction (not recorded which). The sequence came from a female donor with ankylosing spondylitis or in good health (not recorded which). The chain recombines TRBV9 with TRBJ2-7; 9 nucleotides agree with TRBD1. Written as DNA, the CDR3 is TGTGCCAGCAGCGACCAGGGACAGGGCTACGAGCAGTACTTC. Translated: CASSDQGQGYEQYF.